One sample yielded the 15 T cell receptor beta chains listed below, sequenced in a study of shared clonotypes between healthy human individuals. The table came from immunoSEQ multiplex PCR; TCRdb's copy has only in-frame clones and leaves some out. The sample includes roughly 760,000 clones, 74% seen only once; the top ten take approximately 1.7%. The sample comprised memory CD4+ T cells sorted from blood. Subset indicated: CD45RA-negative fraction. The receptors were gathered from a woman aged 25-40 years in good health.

CDR3 sequence: CASSLLLRKLAIRGQETQYF. In DNA, the CDR3 is TGTGCCAGCAGTTTGCTTTTAAGGAAATTAGCAATCCGGGGGCAAGAGACCCAGTACTTC. V and J are TRBV2 and TRBJ2-5; possible D gene TRBD2, 6 bases. The CDR3 runs to 20 residues. Trimming pared 5 bases from V and 2 bases from J, leaving 30 bases between. Germline V lookup: CDR1 SNHLY, CDR2 FYNNEI.

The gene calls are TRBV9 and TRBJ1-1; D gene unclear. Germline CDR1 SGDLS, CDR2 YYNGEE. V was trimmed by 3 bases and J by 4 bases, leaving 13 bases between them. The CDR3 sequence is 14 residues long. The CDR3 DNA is TGTGCCAGCAGCGCCGGTGGCCGCGGCACTGAAGCTTTCTTT. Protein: CASSAGGRGTEAFF.

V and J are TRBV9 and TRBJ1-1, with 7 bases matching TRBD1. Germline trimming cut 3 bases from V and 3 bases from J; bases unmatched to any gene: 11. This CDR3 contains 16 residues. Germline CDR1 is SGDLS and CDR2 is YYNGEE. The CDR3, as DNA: TGTGCCAGCAGCGCCTTGAACAGGGGTATAGACACTGAAGCTTTCTTT. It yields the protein CASSALNRGIDTEAFF.

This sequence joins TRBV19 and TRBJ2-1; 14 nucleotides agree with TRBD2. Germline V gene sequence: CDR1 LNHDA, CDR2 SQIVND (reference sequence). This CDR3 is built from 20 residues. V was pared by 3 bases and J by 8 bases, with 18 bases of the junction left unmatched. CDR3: CASSITGTSGSFHLRDEQFF. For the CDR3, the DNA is TGTGCCAGTAGTATCACCGGGACTAGCGGGAGTTTCCACTTACGTGATGAGCAGTTCTTC.

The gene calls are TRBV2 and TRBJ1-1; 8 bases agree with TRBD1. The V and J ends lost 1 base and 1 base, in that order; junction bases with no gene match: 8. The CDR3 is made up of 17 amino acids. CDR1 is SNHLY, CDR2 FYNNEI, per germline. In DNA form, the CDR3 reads TGTGCCAGCAGTGAAGTCGGCCAGGGGGCGCGGAACACTGAAGCTTTCTTT. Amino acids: CASSEVGQGARNTEAFF.

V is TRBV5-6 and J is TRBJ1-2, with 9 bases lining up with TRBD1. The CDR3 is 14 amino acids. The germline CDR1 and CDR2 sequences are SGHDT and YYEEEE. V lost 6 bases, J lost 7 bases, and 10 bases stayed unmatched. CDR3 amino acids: CASKFRTGDAGYTF. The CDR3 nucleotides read TGTGCCAGCAAGTTTCGGACAGGGGATGCTGGCTACACCTTC.

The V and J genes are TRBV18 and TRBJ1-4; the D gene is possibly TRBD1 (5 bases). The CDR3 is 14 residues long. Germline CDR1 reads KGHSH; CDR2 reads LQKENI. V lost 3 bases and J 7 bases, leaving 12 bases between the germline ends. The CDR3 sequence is CASSPQGDGEKLFF. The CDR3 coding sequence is TGTGCCAGCTCACCGCAGGGTGATGGTGAAAAACTGTTTTTT.

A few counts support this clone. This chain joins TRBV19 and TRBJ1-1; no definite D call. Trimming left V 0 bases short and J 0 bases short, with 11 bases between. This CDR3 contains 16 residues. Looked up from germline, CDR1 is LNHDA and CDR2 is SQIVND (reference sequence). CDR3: CASSIDPSNLNTEAFF. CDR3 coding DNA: TGTGCCAGTAGTATAGACCCGTCTAATTTGAACACTGAAGCTTTCTTT. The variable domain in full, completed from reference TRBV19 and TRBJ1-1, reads DGGITQSPKYLFRKEGQNVTLSCEQNLNHDAMYWYRQDPGQGLRLIYYSQIVNDFQKGDIAEGYSVSREKKESFPLTVTSAQKNPTAFYLCASSIDPSNLNTEAFFGQGTRLTVV.

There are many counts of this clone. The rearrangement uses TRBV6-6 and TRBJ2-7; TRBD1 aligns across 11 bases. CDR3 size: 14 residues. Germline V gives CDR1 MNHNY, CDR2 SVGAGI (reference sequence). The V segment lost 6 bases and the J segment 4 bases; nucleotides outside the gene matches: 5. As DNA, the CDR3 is TGTGCCAGCAGACCGGGACAGGGGGAGTACGAGCAGTACTTC. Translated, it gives CASRPGQGEYEQYF.

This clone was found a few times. CDR3 DNA sequence: TGTGCCAGCTCACCGCAGATGAAAGAGACCCAGTACTTC. Its protein is CASSPQMKETQYF. This chain uses TRBV18 with TRBJ2-5; the D is unclear. CDR3 size: 13 residues. Germline V CDR1 and CDR2: KGHSH, LQKENI. V gave up 3 bases and J gave up 3 bases, with 8 bases separating them. The entire variable domain, with the rest obtained from reference TRBV18 and TRBJ2-5, is as follows: NAGVMQNPRHLVRRRGQEARLRCSPMKGHSHVYWYRQLPEEGLKFMVYLQKENIIDESGMPKERFSAEFPKEGPSILRIQQVVRGDSAAYFCASSPQMKETQYFGPGTRLLVL.

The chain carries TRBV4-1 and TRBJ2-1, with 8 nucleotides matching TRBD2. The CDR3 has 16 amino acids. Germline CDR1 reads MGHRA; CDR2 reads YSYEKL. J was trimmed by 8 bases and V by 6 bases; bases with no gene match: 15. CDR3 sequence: CASRYEGLGLIDEQFF. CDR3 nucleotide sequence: TGCGCCAGCAGATACGAGGGACTAGGACTTATCGATGAGCAGTTCTTC.

The CDR3 DNA sequence: TGTGCCAGCAGCTTAGGCTGGAACTCCTACAATGAGCAGTTCTTC. It translates to CASSLGWNSYNEQFF. V usage is TRBV11-2 and J usage is TRBJ2-1; D uncertain. The length of the CDR3 is 15 residues. Germline V CDR1 and CDR2: SGHAT, FQNNGV. Between the trimmed V and J ends, which lost 1 base and 0 bases, there was a span of 7 bases.

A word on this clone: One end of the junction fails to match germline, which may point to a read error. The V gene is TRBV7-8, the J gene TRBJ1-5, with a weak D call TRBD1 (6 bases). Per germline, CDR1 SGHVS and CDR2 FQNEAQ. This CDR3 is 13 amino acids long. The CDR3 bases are TGTGCCAGCAGCCCAGGGGAGGATCAGCTCCAGCATTTT. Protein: CASSPGEDQLQHF.

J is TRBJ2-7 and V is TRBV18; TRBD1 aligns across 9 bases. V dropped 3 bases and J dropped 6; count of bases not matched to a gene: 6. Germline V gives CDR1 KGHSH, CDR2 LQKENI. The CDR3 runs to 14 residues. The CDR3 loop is CASSPRQGEGEQYF. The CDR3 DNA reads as TGTGCCAGCTCACCCCGACAGGGGGAGGGCGAGCAGTACTTC. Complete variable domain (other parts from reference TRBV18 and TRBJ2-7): NAGVMQNPRHLVRRRGQEARLRCSPMKGHSHVYWYRQLPEEGLKFMVYLQKENIIDESGMPKERFSAEFPKEGPSILRIQQVVRGDSAAYFCASSPRQGEGEQYFGPGTRLTVT.

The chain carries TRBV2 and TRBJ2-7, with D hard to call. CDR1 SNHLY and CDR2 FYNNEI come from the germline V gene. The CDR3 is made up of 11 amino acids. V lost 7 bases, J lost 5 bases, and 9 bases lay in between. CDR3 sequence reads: CASKWLHEQYF. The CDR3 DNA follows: TGTGCCAGCAAGTGGTTACACGAGCAGTACTTC.